This T cell receptor beta chain was profiled in a study of blood T cell repertoires in COVID-19. This clone appeared a single time. Trimming removed 4 bases at V and 8 bases at J, with 18 bases between. This CDR3 spans 14 amino acids. CDR1 and CDR2 (germline): SGDLS, YYNGEE. Seattle's enrolled individuals joined amid active infection and were then monitored longitudinally. Profiling relied on immunoSEQ multiplex PCR, and the TCRdb table lists in-frame clones only, not all of them. Among roughly 150,000 clones listed, approximately 85% were seen once. The sample comprised peripheral blood. The sequence derives from a woman older than 75 with COVID-19, enrolled during active disease. This rearrangement joins TRBV9 to TRBJ1-2; weak D call: TRBD1 (5 bases). The CDR3 region is CASSPGGTWRGYTF. The DNA of the CDR3 is TGTGCCAGCAGCCCCGGGGGGACCTGGAGGGGCTACACCTTC.